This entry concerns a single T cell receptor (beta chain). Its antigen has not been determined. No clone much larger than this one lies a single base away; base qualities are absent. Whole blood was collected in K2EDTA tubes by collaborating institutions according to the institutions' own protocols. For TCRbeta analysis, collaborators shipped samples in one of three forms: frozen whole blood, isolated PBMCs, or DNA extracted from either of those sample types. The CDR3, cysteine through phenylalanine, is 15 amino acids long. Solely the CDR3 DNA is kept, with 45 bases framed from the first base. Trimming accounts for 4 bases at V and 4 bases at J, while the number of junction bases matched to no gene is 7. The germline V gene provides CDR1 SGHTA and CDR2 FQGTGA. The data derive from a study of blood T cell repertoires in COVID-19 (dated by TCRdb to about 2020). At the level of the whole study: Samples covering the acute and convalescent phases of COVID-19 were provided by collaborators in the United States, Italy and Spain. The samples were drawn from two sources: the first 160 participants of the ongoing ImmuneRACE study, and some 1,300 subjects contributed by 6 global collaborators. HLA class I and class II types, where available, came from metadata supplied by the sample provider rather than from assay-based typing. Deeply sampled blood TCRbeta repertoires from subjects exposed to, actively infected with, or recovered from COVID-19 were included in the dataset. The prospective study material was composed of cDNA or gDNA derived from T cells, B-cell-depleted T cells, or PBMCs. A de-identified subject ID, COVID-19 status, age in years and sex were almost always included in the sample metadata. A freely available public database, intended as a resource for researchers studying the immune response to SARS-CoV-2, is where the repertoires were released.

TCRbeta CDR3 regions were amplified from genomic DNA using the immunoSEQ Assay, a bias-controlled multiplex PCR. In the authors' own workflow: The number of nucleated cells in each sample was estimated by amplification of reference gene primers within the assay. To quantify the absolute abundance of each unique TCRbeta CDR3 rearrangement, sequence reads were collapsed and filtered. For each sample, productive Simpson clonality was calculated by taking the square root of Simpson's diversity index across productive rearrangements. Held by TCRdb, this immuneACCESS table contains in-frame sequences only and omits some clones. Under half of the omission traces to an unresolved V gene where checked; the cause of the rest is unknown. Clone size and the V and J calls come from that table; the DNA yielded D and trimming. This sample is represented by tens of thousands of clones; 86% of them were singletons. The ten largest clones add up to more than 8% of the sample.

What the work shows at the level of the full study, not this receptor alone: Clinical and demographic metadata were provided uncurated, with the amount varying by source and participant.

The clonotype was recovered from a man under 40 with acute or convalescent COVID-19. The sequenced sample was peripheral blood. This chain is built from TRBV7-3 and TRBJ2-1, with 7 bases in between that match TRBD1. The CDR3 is CASSSSGQMYNEQFF. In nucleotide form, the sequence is TGTGCCAGCAGCTCTTCGGGACAGATGTACAATGAGCAGTTCTTC.